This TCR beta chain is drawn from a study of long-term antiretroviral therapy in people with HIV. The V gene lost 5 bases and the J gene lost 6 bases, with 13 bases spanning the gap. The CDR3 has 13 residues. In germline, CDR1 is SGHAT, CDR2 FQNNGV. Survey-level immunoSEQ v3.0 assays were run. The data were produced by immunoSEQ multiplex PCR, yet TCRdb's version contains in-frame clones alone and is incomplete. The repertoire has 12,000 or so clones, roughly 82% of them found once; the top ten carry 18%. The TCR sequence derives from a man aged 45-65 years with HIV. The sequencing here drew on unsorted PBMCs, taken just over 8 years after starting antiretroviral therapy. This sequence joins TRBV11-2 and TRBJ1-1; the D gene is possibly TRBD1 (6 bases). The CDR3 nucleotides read TGTGCCAGCAGCGTATCAGGGGCCCCTGAAGCTTTCTTT. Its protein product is CASSVSGAPEAFF.